Described below is a single T cell receptor (beta chain) sequence and its context. The target antigen is unknown. The CDR3 contains 15 residues. Germline trimming cut 5 bases from V and 5 bases from J; bases unmatched to any gene: 9. This sample is drawn from a study of T cell repertoires in cytomegalovirus infection. MiXCR, applied by TCRdb to the reads, yields one record per CDR3 protein. Of a few hundred thousand distinct CDR3 sequences in the sample, about 39% were seen once. General study points: Of the TCR beta families, the public ones yielded a cumulative frequency that identified carriers of CMV plus the relevant HLA.

The sequenced sample was cultured PBMCs, obtained from culture after CMV antigen stimulation. The gene calls are TRBV12-3 or TRBV12-4 and TRBJ2-3, with TRBD1 matching over 8 bases. The TCR comes from a human donor in good health (CMV status not recorded). Some clones in this sample may be carry-over from other donors' samples. DNA of the CDR3: TGTGCCAGCAGTCCCGCGGACAGGGCGCGAGATACGCAGTATTTT. Translation gives CASSPADRARDTQYF.